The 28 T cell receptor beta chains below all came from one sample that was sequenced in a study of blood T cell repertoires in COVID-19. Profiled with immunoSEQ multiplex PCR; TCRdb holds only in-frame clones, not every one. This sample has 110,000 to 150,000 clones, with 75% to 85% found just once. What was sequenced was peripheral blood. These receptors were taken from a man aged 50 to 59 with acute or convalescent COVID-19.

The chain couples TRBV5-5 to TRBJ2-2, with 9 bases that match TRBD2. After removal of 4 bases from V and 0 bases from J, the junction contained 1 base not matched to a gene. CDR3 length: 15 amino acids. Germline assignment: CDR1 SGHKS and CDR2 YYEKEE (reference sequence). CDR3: CASSRGGANTGELFF. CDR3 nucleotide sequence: TGTGCCAGCAGCCGCGGGGGGGCGAACACCGGGGAGCTGTTTTTT. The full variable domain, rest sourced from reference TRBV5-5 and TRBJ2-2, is DAGVTQSPTHLIKTRGQQVTLRCSPISGHKSVSWYQQVLGQGPQFIFQYYEKEERGRGNFPDRFSARQFPNYSSELNVNALLLGDSALYLCASSRGGANTGELFFGEGSRLTVL.

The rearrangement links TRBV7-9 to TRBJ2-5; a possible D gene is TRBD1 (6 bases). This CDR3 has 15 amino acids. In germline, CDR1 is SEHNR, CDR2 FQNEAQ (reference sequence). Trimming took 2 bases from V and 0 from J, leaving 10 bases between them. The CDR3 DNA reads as TGTGCCAGCAGCTTAAACAGGGTTAACCAAGAGACCCAGTACTTC. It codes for CASSLNRVNQETQYF.

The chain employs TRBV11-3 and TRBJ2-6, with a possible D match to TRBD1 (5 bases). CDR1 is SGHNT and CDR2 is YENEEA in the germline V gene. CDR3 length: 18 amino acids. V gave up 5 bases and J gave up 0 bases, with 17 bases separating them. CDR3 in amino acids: CASSSRKDSISGANVLTF. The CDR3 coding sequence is TGTGCCAGCAGCAGCCGGAAAGACAGCATCTCTGGGGCCAACGTCCTGACTTTC.

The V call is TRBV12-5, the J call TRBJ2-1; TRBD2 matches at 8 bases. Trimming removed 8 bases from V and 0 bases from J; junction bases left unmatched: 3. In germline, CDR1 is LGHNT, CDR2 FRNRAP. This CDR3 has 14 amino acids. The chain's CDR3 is CASWGTSSYNEQFF. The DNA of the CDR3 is TGTGCTAGTTGGGGGACTAGCTCCTACAATGAGCAGTTCTTC.

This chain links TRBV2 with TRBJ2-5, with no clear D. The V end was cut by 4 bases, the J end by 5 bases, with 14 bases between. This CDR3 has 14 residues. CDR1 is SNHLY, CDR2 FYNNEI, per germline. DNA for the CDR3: TGTGCCAGCAGTGGGCCGGGTAAGGAGGAGACCCAGTACTTC. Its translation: CASSGPGKEETQYF. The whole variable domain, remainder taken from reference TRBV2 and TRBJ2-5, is EPEVTQTPSHQVTQMGQEVILRCVPISNHLYFYWYRQILGQKVEFLVSFYNNEISEKSEIFDDQFSVERPDGSNFTLKIRSTKLEDSAMYFCASSGPGKEETQYFGPGTRLLVL.

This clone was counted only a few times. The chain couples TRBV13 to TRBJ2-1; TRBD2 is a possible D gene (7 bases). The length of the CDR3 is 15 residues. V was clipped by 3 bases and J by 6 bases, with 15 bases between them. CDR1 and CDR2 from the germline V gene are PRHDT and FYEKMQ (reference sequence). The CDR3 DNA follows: TGTGCCAGCAGCTTCAAACAGGGAGGGTTCAATGAGCAGTTCTTC. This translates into CASSFKQGGFNEQFF.

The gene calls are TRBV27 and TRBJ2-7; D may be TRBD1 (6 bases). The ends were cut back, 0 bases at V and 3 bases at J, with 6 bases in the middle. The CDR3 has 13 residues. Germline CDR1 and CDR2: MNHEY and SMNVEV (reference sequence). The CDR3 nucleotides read TGTGCCAGCAGTTTATCCAGGGGCTACGAGCAGTACTTC. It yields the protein CASSLSRGYEQYF.

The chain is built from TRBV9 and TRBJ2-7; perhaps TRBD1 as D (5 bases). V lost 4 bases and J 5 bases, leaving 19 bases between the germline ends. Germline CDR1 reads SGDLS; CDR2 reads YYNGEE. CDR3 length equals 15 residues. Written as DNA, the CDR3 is TGTGCCAGCAGCCCCTCCAGGGTCTCTTTCGACGAGCAGTACTTC. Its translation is CASSPSRVSFDEQYF. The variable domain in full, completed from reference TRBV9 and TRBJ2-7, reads DSGVTQTPKHLITATGQRVTLRCSPRSGDLSVYWYQQSLDQGLQFLIQYYNGEERAKGNILERFSAQQFPDLHSELNLSSLELGDSALYFCASSPSRVSFDEQYFGPGTRLTVT.

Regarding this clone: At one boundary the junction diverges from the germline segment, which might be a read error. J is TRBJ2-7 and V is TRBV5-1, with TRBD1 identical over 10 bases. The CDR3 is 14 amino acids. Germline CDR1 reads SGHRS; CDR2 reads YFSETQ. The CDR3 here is CASSFGTGEASGNF. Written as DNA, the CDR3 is TGCGCCAGCAGCTTCGGGACAGGGGAGGCTAGCGGCAACTTC. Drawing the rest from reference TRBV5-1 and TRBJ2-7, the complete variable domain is KAGVTQTPRYLIKTRGQQVTLSCSPISGHRSVSWYQQTPGQGLQFLFEYFSETQRNKGNFPGRFSGRQFSNSRSEMNVSTLELGDSALYLCASSFGTGEASGNFGPGTRLTVT.

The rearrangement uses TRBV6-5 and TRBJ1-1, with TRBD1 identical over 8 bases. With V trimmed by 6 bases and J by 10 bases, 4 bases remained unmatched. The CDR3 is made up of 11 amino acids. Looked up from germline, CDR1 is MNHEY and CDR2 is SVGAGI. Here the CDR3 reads CASSPGTGAFF. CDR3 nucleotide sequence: TGTGCCAGCAGCCCCGGGACAGGAGCTTTCTTT.

CDR3 loop: CASSGASSRPLHF. CDR3 bases: TGTGCCAGCAGTGGCGCCTCGAGCCGGCCCCTCCACTTT. This chain joins TRBV2 and TRBJ1-6; D unclear. The CDR3 spans 13 residues. Germline assignment: CDR1 SNHLY and CDR2 FYNNEI. The V end was cut by 4 bases, the J end by 13 bases, with 14 bases between.

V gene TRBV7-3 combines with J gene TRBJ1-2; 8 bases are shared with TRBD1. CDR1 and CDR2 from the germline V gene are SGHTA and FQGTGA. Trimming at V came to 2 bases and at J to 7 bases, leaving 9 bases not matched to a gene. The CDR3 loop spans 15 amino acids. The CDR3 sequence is CASSLGTGGRSGYTF. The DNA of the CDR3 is TGTGCCAGCAGCTTAGGAACAGGGGGGCGTTCTGGCTACACCTTC.

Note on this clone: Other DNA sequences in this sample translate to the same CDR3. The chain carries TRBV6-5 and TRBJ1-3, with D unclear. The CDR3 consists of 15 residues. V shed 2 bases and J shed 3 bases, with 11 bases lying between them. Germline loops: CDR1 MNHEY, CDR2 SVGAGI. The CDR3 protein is CASSYGGGVGNTIYF. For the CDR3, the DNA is TGTGCCAGCAGTTACGGCGGCGGGGTTGGAAACACCATATATTTT.

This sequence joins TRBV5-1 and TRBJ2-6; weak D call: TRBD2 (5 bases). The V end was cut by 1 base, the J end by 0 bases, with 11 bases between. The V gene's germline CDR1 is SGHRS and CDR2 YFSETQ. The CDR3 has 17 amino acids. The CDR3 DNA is TGCGCCAGCAGCTTGCCCCTAGCCTCCTCTGGGGCCAACGTCCTGACTTTC. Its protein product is CASSLPLASSGANVLTF.

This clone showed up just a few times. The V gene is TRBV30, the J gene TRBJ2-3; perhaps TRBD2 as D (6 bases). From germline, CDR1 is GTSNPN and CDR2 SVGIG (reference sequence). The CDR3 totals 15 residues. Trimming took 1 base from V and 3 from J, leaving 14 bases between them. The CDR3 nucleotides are TGTGCCTGGAGTGGGGATTGGGGGGAAACAGATACGCAGTATTTT. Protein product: CAWSGDWGETDTQYF.

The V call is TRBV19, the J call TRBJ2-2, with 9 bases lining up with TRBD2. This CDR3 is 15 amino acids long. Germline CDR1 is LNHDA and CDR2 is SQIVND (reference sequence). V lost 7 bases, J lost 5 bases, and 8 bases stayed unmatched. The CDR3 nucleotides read TGTGCCAGTAACTCCTTAGCGGGGGTTACCGGGGAGCTGTTTTTT. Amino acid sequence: CASNSLAGVTGELFF.

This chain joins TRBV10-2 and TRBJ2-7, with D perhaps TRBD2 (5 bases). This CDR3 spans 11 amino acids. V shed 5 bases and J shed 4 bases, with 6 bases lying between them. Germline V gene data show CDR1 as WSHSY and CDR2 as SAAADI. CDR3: CASSPGYEQYF. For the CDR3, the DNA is TGCGCCAGCAGTCCGGGATACGAGCAGTACTTC.

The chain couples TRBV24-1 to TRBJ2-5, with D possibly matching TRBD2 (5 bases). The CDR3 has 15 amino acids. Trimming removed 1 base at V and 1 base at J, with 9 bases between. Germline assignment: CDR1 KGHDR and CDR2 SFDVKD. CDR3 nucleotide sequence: TGTGCCACCAGTGATTTCGGTGAGGGCCAAGAGACCCAGTACTTC. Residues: CATSDFGEGQETQYF.

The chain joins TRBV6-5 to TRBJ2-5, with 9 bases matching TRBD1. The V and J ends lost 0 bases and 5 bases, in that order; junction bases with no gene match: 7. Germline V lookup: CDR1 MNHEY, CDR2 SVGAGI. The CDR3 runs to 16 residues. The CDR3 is CASSYSGQGQGETQYF. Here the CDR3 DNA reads TGTGCCAGCAGTTACTCTGGACAGGGGCAGGGGGAGACCCAGTACTTC.

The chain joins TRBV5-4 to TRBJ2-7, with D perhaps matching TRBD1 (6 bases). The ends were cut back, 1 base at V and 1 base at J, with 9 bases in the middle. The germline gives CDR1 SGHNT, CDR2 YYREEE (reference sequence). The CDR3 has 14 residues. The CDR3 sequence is CASSLTGRSYEQYF. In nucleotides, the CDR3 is TGTGCCAGCAGCTTGACAGGGAGATCCTACGAGCAGTACTTC.

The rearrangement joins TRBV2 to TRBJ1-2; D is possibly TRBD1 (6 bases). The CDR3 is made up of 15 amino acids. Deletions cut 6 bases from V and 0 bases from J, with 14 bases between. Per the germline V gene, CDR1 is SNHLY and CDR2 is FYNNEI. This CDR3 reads CASRARQDSNYGYTF. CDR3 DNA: TGTGCCAGCAGGGCCCGACAGGATTCTAACTATGGCTACACCTTC.

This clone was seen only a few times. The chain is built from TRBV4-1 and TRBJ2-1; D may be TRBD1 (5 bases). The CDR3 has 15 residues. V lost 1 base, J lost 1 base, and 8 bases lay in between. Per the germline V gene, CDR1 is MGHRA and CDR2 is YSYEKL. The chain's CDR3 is CASSQVGASYNEQFF. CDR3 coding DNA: TGCGCCAGCAGCCAAGTTGGGGCGTCCTACAATGAGCAGTTCTTC.

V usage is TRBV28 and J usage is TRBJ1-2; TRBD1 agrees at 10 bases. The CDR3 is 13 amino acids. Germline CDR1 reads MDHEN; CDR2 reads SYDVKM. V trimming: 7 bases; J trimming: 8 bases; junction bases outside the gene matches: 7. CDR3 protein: CASKPGQGLGYTF. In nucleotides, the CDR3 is TGTGCCAGCAAACCGGGACAGGGGTTGGGCTACACCTTC.

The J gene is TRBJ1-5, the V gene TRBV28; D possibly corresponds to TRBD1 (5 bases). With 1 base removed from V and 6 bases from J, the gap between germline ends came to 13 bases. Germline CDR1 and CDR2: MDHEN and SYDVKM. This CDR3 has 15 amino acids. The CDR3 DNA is TGTGCCAGCAGTTTATCAGGGTTCGTCAGTCAGCCCCAGCATTTT. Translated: CASSLSGFVSQPQHF.

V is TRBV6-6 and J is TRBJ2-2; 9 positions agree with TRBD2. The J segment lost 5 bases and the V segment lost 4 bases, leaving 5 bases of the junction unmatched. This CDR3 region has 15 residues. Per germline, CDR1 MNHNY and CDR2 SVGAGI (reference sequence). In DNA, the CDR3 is TGTGCCAGCAGTTTAGCGGGAGTCGGTACCGGGGAGCTGTTTTTT. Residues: CASSLAGVGTGELFF.

The CDR3 is CATSDRMGRGARDDEQYF. The CDR3 coding sequence is TGTGCCACCAGTGATCGTATGGGGAGGGGCGCAAGAGACGACGAGCAGTACTTC. This chain connects TRBV24-1 to TRBJ2-7; 7 bases are shared with TRBD2. Looked up from germline, CDR1 is KGHDR and CDR2 is SFDVKD. The CDR3 length is 18 residues. Germline trimming cut 3 bases from V and 5 bases from J; bases unmatched to any gene: 18.

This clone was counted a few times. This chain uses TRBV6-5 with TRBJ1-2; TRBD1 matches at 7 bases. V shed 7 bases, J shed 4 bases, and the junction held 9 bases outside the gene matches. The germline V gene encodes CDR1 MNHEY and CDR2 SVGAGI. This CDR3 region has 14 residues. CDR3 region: CASTLRGLGYGYTF. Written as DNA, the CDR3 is TGTGCCAGCACCCTTAGGGGGCTCGGCTATGGCTACACCTTC.

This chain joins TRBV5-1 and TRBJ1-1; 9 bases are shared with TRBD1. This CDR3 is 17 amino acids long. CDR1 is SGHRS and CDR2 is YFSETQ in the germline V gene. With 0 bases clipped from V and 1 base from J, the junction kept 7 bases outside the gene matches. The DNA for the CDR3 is TGCGCCAGCAGCTTGGCGACAGGGGGTTACCAGAACACTGAAGCTTTCTTT. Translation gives CASSLATGGYQNTEAFF.